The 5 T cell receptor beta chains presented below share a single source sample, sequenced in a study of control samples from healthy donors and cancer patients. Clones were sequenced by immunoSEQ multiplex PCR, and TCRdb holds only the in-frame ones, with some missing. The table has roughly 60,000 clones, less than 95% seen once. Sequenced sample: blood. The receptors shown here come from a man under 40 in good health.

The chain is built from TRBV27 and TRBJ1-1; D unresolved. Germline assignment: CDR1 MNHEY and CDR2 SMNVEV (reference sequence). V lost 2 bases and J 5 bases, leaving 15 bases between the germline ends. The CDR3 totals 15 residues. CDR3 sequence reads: CASSLGLERQTEAFF. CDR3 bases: TGTGCCAGCAGTTTAGGGCTGGAGCGCCAAACTGAAGCTTTCTTT.

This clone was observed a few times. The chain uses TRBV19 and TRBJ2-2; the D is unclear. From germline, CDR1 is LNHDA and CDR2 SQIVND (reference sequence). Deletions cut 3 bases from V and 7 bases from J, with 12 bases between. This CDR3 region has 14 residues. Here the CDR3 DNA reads TGTGCCAGTAGTATCTCTTCGACGATCGGGGAGCTGTTTTTT. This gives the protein CASSISSTIGELFF.

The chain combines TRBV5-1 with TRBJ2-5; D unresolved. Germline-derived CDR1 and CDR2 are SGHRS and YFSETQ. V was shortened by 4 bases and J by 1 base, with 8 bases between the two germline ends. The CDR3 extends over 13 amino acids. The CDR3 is CASSPYPQETQYF. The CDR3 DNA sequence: TGCGCCAGCAGCCCCTACCCCCAAGAGACCCAGTACTTC.

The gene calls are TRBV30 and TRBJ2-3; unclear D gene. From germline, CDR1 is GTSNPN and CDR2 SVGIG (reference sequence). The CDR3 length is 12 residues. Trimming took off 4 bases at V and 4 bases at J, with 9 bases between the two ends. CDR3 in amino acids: CAWIRSPDTQYF. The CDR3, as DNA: TGTGCCTGGATCCGGTCCCCAGATACGCAGTATTTT.

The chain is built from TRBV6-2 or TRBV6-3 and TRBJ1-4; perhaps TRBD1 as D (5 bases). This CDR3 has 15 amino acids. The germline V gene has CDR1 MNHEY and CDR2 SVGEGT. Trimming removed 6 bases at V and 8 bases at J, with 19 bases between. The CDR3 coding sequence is TGTGCCAGCAGGTACACGGGGCATCAAGGGGAAAAACTGTTTTTT. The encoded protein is CASRYTGHQGEKLFF.